This passage covers 24 T cell receptor beta chains from one sample sequenced in a study of radiation and T cells in renal cell carcinoma. TCRdb's copy holds only in-frame clones and misses some; the assay was immunoSEQ multiplex PCR. The table shows 97,000 or so clones, with around 84% occurring only once. Stated time point: blood 4 weeks post-SBRT, at nephrectomy. Treatment defined: 15 Gy SBRT to primary tumor, nephrectomy 4 weeks later. The input for sequencing was blood, taken from a patient whose treatment included radiotherapy and nephrectomy. These receptors were obtained from a man in his fifties or sixties with renal cell carcinoma.

The chain has TRBV18 and TRBJ2-4; 7 nucleotides match TRBD1. The ends lost 5 bases at V and 6 bases at J; junction bases unmatched: 7. This CDR3 comprises 14 residues. Germline assignment: CDR1 KGHSH and CDR2 LQKENI. CDR3 loop: CASSIQGEINIQYF. The CDR3 DNA is TGTGCCAGCTCAATCCAGGGGGAGATAAACATTCAGTACTTC.

The rearrangement joins TRBV6-1 to TRBJ2-3, with TRBD2 identical over 12 bases. The CDR3 has 17 amino acids. J gave up 4 bases and V 4 bases, and 9 bases lay outside the gene matches. Per germline, CDR1 MNHNS and CDR2 SASEGT. The chain's CDR3 is CASSVGFLAGGPDTQYF. Here the CDR3 DNA reads TGTGCCAGCAGTGTTGGGTTTCTAGCGGGAGGGCCAGATACGCAGTATTTT.

The chain couples TRBV19 to TRBJ2-3; D unresolved. Trimming removed 4 bases from V and 2 bases from J, with 10 bases in between. The CDR3 sequence is 14 residues long. The V gene's germline CDR1 is LNHDA and CDR2 SQIVND (reference sequence). CDR3 amino acids: CASSTAHATDTQYF. Here the CDR3 DNA reads TGTGCCAGTAGTACTGCACACGCCACAGATACGCAGTATTTT.

The chain combines TRBV11-2 with TRBJ2-4, with 7 positions matching TRBD1. Germline values: CDR1 SGHAT, CDR2 FQNNGV. Losses at the gene ends were 4 bases for V and 0 bases for J; bases not matched to a gene: 6. The CDR3 covers 16 residues. CDR3 nucleotide sequence: TGTGCCAGCAGCTCTGACAGGGTTGTAGCCAAAAACATTCAGTACTTC. Amino acid sequence: CASSSDRVVAKNIQYF.

CDR3 sequence reads: CASSHRDRYDEQFF. The CDR3 bases are TGTGCCAGCAGTCACCGGGACAGGTACGATGAGCAGTTCTTC. The chain links TRBV5-8 to TRBJ2-1; 8 nucleotides align to TRBD1. J gave up 8 bases and V 5 bases, and 9 bases lay outside the gene matches. Germline assignment: CDR1 SGHTS and CDR2 YDEGEE. The CDR3 consists of 14 residues.

This chain uses TRBV11-2 with TRBJ1-2; 8 positions agree with TRBD1. Germline lookup yields CDR1 SGHAT and CDR2 FQNNGV. V shed 5 bases and J 0 bases; nucleotides not matched to a gene: 5. The length of the CDR3 is 15 residues. This chain's CDR3 is CASSQGQGTNYGYTF. The CDR3 DNA follows: TGTGCCAGCAGCCAAGGACAGGGAACTAACTATGGCTACACCTTC.

The table lists this clone with many counts. This rearrangement joins TRBV27 to TRBJ1-2; D might be TRBD1 (6 bases). CDR1 is MNHEY, CDR2 SMNVEV, per germline (reference sequence). Trimming pared 5 bases from V and 3 bases from J, leaving 10 bases between. The CDR3 is 13 residues long. In DNA form, the CDR3 reads TGTGCCAGCAGTCCGGGGGCAGACTATGGCTACACCTTC. Protein product: CASSPGADYGYTF.

This clone came up once. The V call is TRBV2, the J call TRBJ2-2, with D possibly being TRBD1 (5 bases). Looked up from germline, CDR1 is SNHLY and CDR2 is FYNNEI. V lost 7 bases and J 0 bases, leaving 15 bases between the germline ends. There are 16 residues in the CDR3. CDR3 bases: TGTGCCAGCACCCCTAGGTCGGACACGAACACCGGGGAGCTGTTTTTT. This gives the protein CASTPRSDTNTGELFF. Variable domain in full (rest from reference TRBV2 and TRBJ2-2): EPEVTQTPSHQVTQMGQEVILRCVPISNHLYFYWYRQILGQKVEFLVSFYNNEISEKSEIFDDQFSVERPDGSNFTLKIRSTKLEDSAMYFCASTPRSDTNTGELFFGEGSRLTVL.

Comment on this clone: In the same sample, other DNA sequences code for this CDR3. The chain links TRBV29-1 to TRBJ1-1, with D possibly TRBD1 on 6 matching bases. This CDR3 is built from 14 residues. The V gene's germline CDR1 is SQVTM and CDR2 ANQGSEA. CDR3 residues: CSVLPRGWNTEAFF. CDR3 sequence (DNA): TGCAGTGTTCTCCCAAGGGGGTGGAACACTGAAGCTTTCTTT.

The chain employs TRBV29-1 and TRBJ2-2, with unresolved D. V lost 7 bases and J lost 4, with 4 bases in between. The germline V gene has CDR1 SQVTM and CDR2 ANQGSEA. This CDR3 spans 10 amino acids. The CDR3 spells CSGGTGELFF. In DNA, the CDR3 is TGCAGCGGGGGCACCGGGGAGCTGTTTTTT.

The rearrangement links TRBV6-5 to TRBJ2-3; D is undetermined. The CDR3 is 15 residues long. V was pared by 0 bases and J by 0 bases, with 7 bases between. The V gene's germline CDR1 is MNHEY and CDR2 SVGAGI. The DNA for the CDR3 is TGTGCCAGCAGTTACTCCCCAGCGAGCACAGATACGCAGTATTTT. This sequence encodes CASSYSPASTDTQYF.

The chain employs TRBV5-1 and TRBJ1-4; perhaps TRBD1 as D (6 bases). V was clipped by 4 bases and J by 6 bases, with 10 bases between them. CDR1 and CDR2 from the germline V gene are SGHRS and YFSETQ. The CDR3 has 13 residues. The CDR3 reads CASSGGLDEKLFF. For the CDR3, the DNA is TGCGCCAGCAGCGGGGGCTTGGATGAAAAACTGTTTTTT.

V usage is TRBV5-1 and J usage is TRBJ2-5, with TRBD1 matching over 8 bases. Germline V gene data show CDR1 as SGHRS and CDR2 as YFSETQ. Unmatched junction bases numbered 9, after V lost 4 bases and J lost 4 bases. This CDR3 comprises 15 residues. CDR3 residues: CASSIDGTGGETQYF. In DNA, the CDR3 is TGCGCCAGCAGCATCGATGGGACAGGAGGAGAGACCCAGTACTTC.

The rearrangement joins TRBV15 to TRBJ2-7; D is uncertain. The germline gives CDR1 LNHNV, CDR2 YYDKDF (reference sequence). With 1 base removed from V and 0 bases from J, the gap between germline ends came to 13 bases. This CDR3 has 16 residues. Here the CDR3 DNA reads TGTGCCACCAGCAGAGTATTATATGGAAGCTCCTACGAGCAGTACTTC. It yields the protein CATSRVLYGSSYEQYF. The entire variable domain, with the rest obtained from reference TRBV15 and TRBJ2-7, is as follows: DAMVIQNPRYQVTQFGKPVTLSCSQTLNHNVMYWYQQKSSQAPKLLFHYYDKDFNNEADTPDNFQSRRPNTSFCFLDIRSPGLGDTAMYLCATSRVLYGSSYEQYFGPGTRLTVT.

The CDR3 protein is CASSPRSPNYGYTF. Written as DNA, the CDR3 is TGTGCCAGCAGCCCTAGAAGTCCTAACTATGGCTACACCTTC. This chain connects TRBV9 to TRBJ1-2; D remains unclear. Germline CDR1 and CDR2: SGDLS and YYNGEE. Trimming stripped 4 bases from V and 0 bases from J, with 10 bases between. The CDR3 consists of 14 residues.

The chain links TRBV4-1 to TRBJ1-2; D is undetermined. This CDR3 has 14 amino acids. Germline V gene lookup returns CDR1 MGHRA and CDR2 YSYEKL. Trimming shortened V by 5 bases and J by 0 bases, and 10 bases separated the two germline ends. DNA for the CDR3: TGCGCCAGCAGCGAAAGTCCGGCTAACTATGGCTACACCTTC. This sequence encodes CASSESPANYGYTF.

This sequence joins TRBV11-2 and TRBJ1-3; D might be TRBD1 (6 bases). Trimming left V 3 bases short and J 0 bases short, with 9 bases between. Germline CDR1 reads SGHAT; CDR2 reads FQNNGV. The CDR3 extends over 15 amino acids. Here the CDR3 reads CASSFDRPSGNTIYF. CDR3 in DNA: TGTGCCAGCAGCTTCGACAGGCCCTCTGGAAACACCATATATTTT. The variable domain in full, completed from reference TRBV11-2 and TRBJ1-3, reads EAGVAQSPRYKIIEKRQSVAFWCNPISGHATLYWYQQILGQGPKLLIQFQNNGVVDDSQLPKDRFSAERLKGVDSTLKIQPAKLEDSAVYLCASSFDRPSGNTIYFGEGSWLTVV.

The rearrangement joins TRBV7-2 to TRBJ2-4; 8 positions match TRBD1. J gave up 0 bases and V 5 bases, and 6 bases lay outside the gene matches. The CDR3 length is 16 residues. Germline loops: CDR1 SGHTA, CDR2 FQGNSA. The CDR3 DNA reads as TGTGCCAGCAGCCCCCGACAGGGGCTAGCCAAAAACATTCAGTACTTC. This sequence encodes CASSPRQGLAKNIQYF.

The chain couples TRBV7-2 to TRBJ1-2; D is unresolved. The V end lost 4 bases, the J end lost 8 bases, and 17 bases lay between the germline ends. This CDR3 comprises 14 residues. CDR1 SGHTA and CDR2 FQGNSA come from the germline V gene. In DNA form, the CDR3 reads TGTGCCAGCAGCTCTTACGGGCCCAAGGCGGGCTACACCTTC. This sequence encodes CASSSYGPKAGYTF.

V and J are TRBV7-2 and TRBJ2-1; 10 positions match TRBD2. Unmatched junction bases numbered 7, after V lost 4 bases and J lost 7 bases. This CDR3 has 15 amino acids. Germline-derived CDR1 and CDR2 are SGHTA and FQGNSA. CDR3 DNA sequence: TGTGCCAGCAGCTCTAGCGGGAGTCCTCCAAATGAGCAGTTCTTC. Translation: CASSSSGSPPNEQFF.

This clone was seen a single time. This rearrangement joins TRBV10-3 to TRBJ2-2, with a possible D match to TRBD1 (5 bases). CDR3 length equals 13 residues. V was clipped by 8 bases and J by 5 bases, with 12 bases between them. CDR1 and CDR2 (germline): ENHRY, SYGVKD. The CDR3 bases are TGTGCCATCGCCAGGGTAGGGACCGGGGAGCTGTTTTTT. Amino acids: CAIARVGTGELFF.

This clone was recorded only once. The chain recombines TRBV15 with TRBJ1-3; D not resolved. Germline V CDR1 and CDR2: LNHNV, YYDKDF (reference sequence). V shed 0 bases and J shed 4 bases, with 7 bases lying between them. The CDR3 covers 14 residues. The CDR3 loop reads CATSREGGGNTIYF. For the CDR3, the DNA is TGTGCCACCAGCAGAGAGGGCGGGGGAAACACCATATATTTT.

The chain combines TRBV9 with TRBJ2-1, with D perhaps matching TRBD2 (5 bases). Looked up from germline, CDR1 is SGDLS and CDR2 is YYNGEE. The CDR3 extends over 14 amino acids. V dropped 2 bases and J dropped 0 bases, with 6 bases sitting between them. CDR3 in amino acids: CASSVSGSYNEQFF. CDR3 bases: TGTGCCAGCAGCGTCAGCGGCTCCTACAATGAGCAGTTCTTC. Using reference TRBV9 and TRBJ2-1 for the parts outside the CDR3, the full variable domain is DSGVTQTPKHLITATGQRVTLRCSPRSGDLSVYWYQQSLDQGLQFLIQYYNGEERAKGNILERFSAQQFPDLHSELNLSSLELGDSALYFCASSVSGSYNEQFFGPGTRLTVL.

V gene TRBV14 combines with J gene TRBJ1-3; D not resolved. The CDR3 consists of 16 residues. Trimming took off 2 bases at V and 2 bases at J, with 13 bases between the two ends. Per germline, CDR1 SGHDN and CDR2 FVKESK. The CDR3 is CASSQRSPGTGNTIYF. CDR3 DNA: TGTGCCAGCAGCCAACGTAGCCCAGGAACTGGAAACACCATATATTTT.